This T cell receptor beta chain was recovered during a study of identical twins. Study-level findings and limits: Zero-insertion analyses could be partly confounded by invariant MAIT and iNKT cells. Conclusions leaned on cross-sectional statistical analysis and did not track the same donors over time. Weaker excess sharing between twins was seen in beta out-of-frame sequences. Insertions were reduced in abundant cord blood beta clonotypes but not in memory repertoires.

TCRdb ran MiXCR on the 5' RACE reads and lists one entry per CDR3 protein. The table records 1.5 million to 2 million distinct CDR3 sequences, less than 40% of them present only once. Concerning this clonotype itself: Antigen specificity is unknown.

The germline V gene has CDR1 DFQATT and CDR2 SNEGSKA (reference sequence). V gave up 8 bases and J gave up 5 bases, with 12 bases separating them. The CDR3 length is 11 residues. The source of this sequence is a newborn girl in good health. The chain has TRBV20-1 and TRBJ1-1; a possible D gene is TRBD1 (6 bases). The specimen sequenced was cord blood. The CDR3, as DNA: TGCAGTCCAACAGGGAGGACTGAAGCTTTCTTT. It encodes CSPTGRTEAFF.